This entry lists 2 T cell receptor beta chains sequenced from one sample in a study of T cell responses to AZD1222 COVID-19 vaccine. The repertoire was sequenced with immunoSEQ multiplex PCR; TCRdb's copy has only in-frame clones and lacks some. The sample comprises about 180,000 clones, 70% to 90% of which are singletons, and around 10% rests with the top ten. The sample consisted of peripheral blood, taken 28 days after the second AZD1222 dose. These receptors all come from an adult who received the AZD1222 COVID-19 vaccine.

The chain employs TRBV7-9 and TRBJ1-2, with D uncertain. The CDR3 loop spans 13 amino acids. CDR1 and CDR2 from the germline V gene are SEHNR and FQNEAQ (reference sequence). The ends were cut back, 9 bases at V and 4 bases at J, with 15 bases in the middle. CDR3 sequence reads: CASNDGPGYGYTF. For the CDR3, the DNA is TGTGCCAGTAACGACGGACCGGGCTATGGCTACACCTTC.

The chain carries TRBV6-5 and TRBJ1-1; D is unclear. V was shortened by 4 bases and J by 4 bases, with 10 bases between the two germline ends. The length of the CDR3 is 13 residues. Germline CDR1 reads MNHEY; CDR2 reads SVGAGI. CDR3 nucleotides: TGTGCCAGCAGTTTTCAATTGCCCACTGAAGCTTTCTTT. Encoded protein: CASSFQLPTEAFF.